This T cell receptor (beta chain) appears in the sequencing data of a study of persistence of HIV-infected CD4 T cells. CDR1 and CDR2 (germline): SGHNT, YYREEE (reference sequence). CDR3 length: 14 amino acids. V trimming: 4 bases; J trimming: 3 bases; junction bases outside the gene matches: 6. This clone was recorded only once. Its specificity is not known. Cells were stimulated with CMV-infected fibroblast lysates at roughly 9.1 ug/mL. CD40L/CD69 double-negative CD45RO-high memory CD4+ T cells were collected. Undetectable plasma HIV-1 RNA below 50 copies/mL lasted at least 4 years. This was the immunoSEQ version 4 assay in survey mode. Generated by immunoSEQ multiplex PCR, the TCRdb table keeps only in-frame clones and is missing some. Of 25,000 to 35,000 clones in the sample, around 80% were seen once.

Sequencing used CD4+ T cells sorted from PBMCs after roughly 18-hour stimulation, obtained from a patient who received antiretroviral therapy. The TCR was taken from an adult man with HIV who was CMV-seropositive. This sequence joins TRBV5-4 and TRBJ2-5; 7 nucleotides match TRBD1. CDR3 protein: CASSPTGVKETQYF. Written as DNA, the CDR3 is TGTGCCAGCAGCCCCACAGGGGTCAAAGAGACCCAGTACTTC.